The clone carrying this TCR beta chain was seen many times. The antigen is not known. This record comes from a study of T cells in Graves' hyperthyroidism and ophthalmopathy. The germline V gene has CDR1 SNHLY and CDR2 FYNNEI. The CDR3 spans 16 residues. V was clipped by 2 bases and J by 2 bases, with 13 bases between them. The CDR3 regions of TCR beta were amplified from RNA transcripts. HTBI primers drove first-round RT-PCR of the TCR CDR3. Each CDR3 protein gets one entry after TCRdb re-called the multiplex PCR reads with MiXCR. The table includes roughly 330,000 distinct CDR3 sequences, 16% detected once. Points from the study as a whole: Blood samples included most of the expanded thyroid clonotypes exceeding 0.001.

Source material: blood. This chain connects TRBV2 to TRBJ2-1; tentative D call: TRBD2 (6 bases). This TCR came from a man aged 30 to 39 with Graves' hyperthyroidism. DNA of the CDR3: TGTGCCAGCAGTGAACGGGTAGCGGATCCCTACAATGAGCAGTTCTTC. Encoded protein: CASSERVADPYNEQFF.